This T cell receptor (beta chain) came from a study of T cell clonotyping in hematopoietic cell transplantation. The V gene lost 4 bases and the J gene lost 0 bases, with 13 bases spanning the gap. The V gene's germline CDR1 is LNHDA and CDR2 SQIVND (reference sequence). The length of the CDR3 is 16 residues. The study's findings and limits: After transplant, recipient diversity fell while pathologically expanded clonotypes grew through day 180. CD4 and CD8 repertoire contributions could not be separated without sorting. Higher Inverse Simpson Index values in graft donor and pretransplant recipient predicted broader posttransplant TCR diversity.

Recipients were bled about 28 days pretransplant and at posttransplant days 30, 100, 180. The table lists this clone with a few counts. What it recognizes is unknown. Only in-frame clones appear in the TCRdb table, and some are missing; sequencing was by immunoSEQ multiplex PCR. The table includes more than 9,500 clones, less than 75% detected once. Specimen: peripheral blood mononuclear cells, collected 180 days after allogeneic stem cell transplant. V usage is TRBV19 and J usage is TRBJ1-3; the D gene is possibly TRBD1 (5 bases). This receptor was obtained from a male patient in his sixties who had an allogeneic stem cell transplant from an unrelated donor, so the T cells may come from the graft donor. Some clones in this sample may be carry-over from other donors' samples. The DNA for the CDR3 is TGTGCCAGTAGTACTCGACAGTTTACCTCTGGAAACACCATATATTTT. It codes for CASSTRQFTSGNTIYF.